A selection of T cell receptor beta chains follows, all from one sample in a study of cytomegalovirus exposure and HLA in healthy donors. Clones were read by immunoSEQ multiplex PCR, and TCRdb kept only the in-frame ones, dropping some. The sample lists roughly 110,000 clones; roughly 80% were seen once. Material for sequencing was PBMCs. All receptors come from a man aged 55-75 years in good health and CMV-seronegative. Each CDR3 is given with its conserved first and last residue. Fields, in order: V gene, J gene, clone size, D gene, CDR3 protein, CDR3 DNA. The D gene is left open where the match is weak. Only some rows state a clone size, as once, few, many or a class for expanded clones.

V gene: TRBV7-9
J gene: TRBJ2-2
clone size: -
D gene: -
CDR3 protein: CASSLVVRSNTGELFF
CDR3 DNA: TGTGCCAGCAGCTTAGTGGTCAGATCGAACACCGGGGAGCTGTTTTTT

V gene: TRBV5-1
J gene: TRBJ2-4
clone size: -
D gene: -
CDR3 protein: CASSLGGVAKNIQYF
CDR3 DNA: TGCGCCAGCAGCTTGGGGGGGGTTGCCAAAAACATTCAGTACTTC

V gene: TRBV5-1
J gene: TRBJ1-6
clone size: -
D gene: TRBD1
CDR3 protein: CASSFSDRDNSPLHF
CDR3 DNA: TGCGCCAGCAGCTTCTCCGACAGGGATAATTCACCCCTCCACTTT

V gene: TRBV7-9
J gene: TRBJ1-5
clone size: -
D gene: -
CDR3 protein: CASSLQGTHPQHF
CDR3 DNA: TGTGCCAGCAGCCTCCAGGGAACACACCCCCAGCATTTT

V gene: TRBV5-1
J gene: TRBJ2-3
clone size: -
D gene: TRBD2
CDR3 protein: CASSLGLAESTDTQYF
CDR3 DNA: TGCGCCAGCAGCTTGGGGCTAGCGGAGAGCACAGATACGCAGTATTTT

V gene: TRBV6-5
J gene: TRBJ1-1
clone size: few
D gene: -
CDR3 protein: CASSYAGRAFF
CDR3 DNA: TGTGCCAGCAGTTACGCGGGGAGAGCTTTCTTT

V gene: TRBV11-2
J gene: TRBJ2-5
clone size: once
D gene: TRBD1
CDR3 protein: CASSLVQGAKTQYF
CDR3 DNA: TGTGCCAGCAGCTTAGTACAGGGGGCGAAGACCCAGTACTTC

V gene: TRBV5-1
J gene: TRBJ1-1
clone size: few
D gene: TRBD1
CDR3 protein: CASTLSEGAPAEAFF
CDR3 DNA: TGCGCCAGCACCCTATCGGAGGGGGCGCCGGCTGAAGCTTTCTTT

V gene: TRBV7-9
J gene: TRBJ1-4
clone size: medium-sized
D gene: TRBD1
CDR3 protein: CASSLNPRDRGEKLFF
CDR3 DNA: TGTGCCAGCAGCCTAAATCCCCGGGACAGGGGGGAAAAACTGTTTTTT

V gene: TRBV4-3
J gene: TRBJ2-7
clone size: -
D gene: TRBD1
CDR3 protein: CASSLGTGGSYEQYF
CDR3 DNA: TGCGCCAGCAGCCTCGGGACAGGGGGGTCCTACGAGCAGTACTTC

V gene: TRBV6-5
J gene: TRBJ1-1
clone size: -
D gene: -
CDR3 protein: CASSLVTQGSTEAFF
CDR3 DNA: TGTGCCAGCAGTCTCGTAACTCAGGGGTCAACTGAAGCTTTCTTT

V gene: TRBV6-6
J gene: TRBJ1-4
clone size: -
D gene: TRBD1
CDR3 protein: CASRAGTGTTNEKLFF
CDR3 DNA: TGTGCCAGCAGGGCCGGGACAGGAACAACTAATGAAAAACTGTTTTTT

V gene: TRBV4-1
J gene: TRBJ1-5
clone size: -
D gene: -
CDR3 protein: CASSPQTGIKPQHF
CDR3 DNA: TGCGCCAGCAGCCCCCAAACAGGGATCAAGCCCCAGCATTTT

V gene: TRBV4-3
J gene: TRBJ2-5
clone size: few
D gene: TRBD1
CDR3 protein: CASSHNTHRGETQYF
CDR3 DNA: TGCGCCAGCAGCCACAACACACACAGGGGAGAGACCCAGTACTTC

V gene: TRBV5-4
J gene: TRBJ1-1
clone size: few
D gene: TRBD1
CDR3 protein: CASSLFKFRDSNTEAFF
CDR3 DNA: TGTGCCAGCAGCTTGTTTAAGTTTCGGGACAGCAACACTGAAGCTTTCTTT

V gene: TRBV7-2
J gene: TRBJ1-6
clone size: -
D gene: -
CDR3 protein: CASSLVVGGGNSPLHF
CDR3 DNA: TGTGCCAGCAGCTTAGTGGTAGGGGGGGGTAATTCACCCCTCCACTTT

V gene: TRBV28
J gene: TRBJ2-3
clone size: once
D gene: -
CDR3 protein: CASSGPTRKSFTDTQYF
CDR3 DNA: TGTGCCAGCAGTGGCCCCACACGAAAAAGTTTCACAGATACGCAGTATTTT

V gene: TRBV25-1
J gene: TRBJ2-1
clone size: -
D gene: TRBD2
CDR3 protein: CASSVSAGGYNEQFF
CDR3 DNA: TGTGCCAGCAGTGTGTCGGCGGGGGGGTACAATGAGCAGTTCTTC

V gene: TRBV28
J gene: TRBJ1-2
clone size: -
D gene: -
CDR3 protein: CASSLSYGANYGYTF
CDR3 DNA: TGTGCCAGCAGTTTAAGTTACGGAGCTAACTATGGCTACACCTTC

V gene: TRBV7-9
J gene: TRBJ2-2
clone size: -
D gene: TRBD1
CDR3 protein: CASSPRTGNTGELFF
CDR3 DNA: TGTGCCAGCAGCCCACGGACAGGGAACACCGGGGAGCTGTTTTTT

V gene: TRBV6-5
J gene: TRBJ1-2
clone size: -
D gene: TRBD1
CDR3 protein: CASSSYRQGKDGYTF
CDR3 DNA: TGTGCCAGCAGTTCCTACAGACAGGGGAAGGATGGCTACACCTTC

V gene: TRBV7-6
J gene: TRBJ1-1
clone size: -
D gene: -
CDR3 protein: CASSLGQSTEAFF
CDR3 DNA: TGTGCCAGCAGCTTAGGACAATCCACTGAAGCTTTCTTT

V gene: TRBV5-1
J gene: TRBJ2-1
clone size: few
D gene: -
CDR3 protein: CASSLVGGSHNEQFF
CDR3 DNA: TGCGCCAGCAGCTTGGTGGGGGGATCCCACAATGAGCAGTTCTTC

V gene: TRBV6-1
J gene: TRBJ2-7
clone size: few
D gene: -
CDR3 protein: CASVRGYYEQYF
CDR3 DNA: TGTGCCAGCGTTCGCGGTTACTACGAGCAGTACTTC

V gene: TRBV30
J gene: TRBJ2-3
clone size: -
D gene: -
CDR3 protein: CAVRDFTDTQYF
CDR3 DNA: TGTGCCGTCCGGGACTTCACAGATACGCAGTATTTT

V gene: TRBV7-2
J gene: TRBJ2-7
clone size: -
D gene: TRBD1
CDR3 protein: CASSLRGGGTGEREQYF
CDR3 DNA: TGTGCCAGCAGCCTCCGAGGCGGGGGGACAGGGGAGAGGGAGCAGTACTTC

V gene: TRBV5-4
J gene: TRBJ2-3
clone size: -
D gene: -
CDR3 protein: CASSTIIASDTQYF
CDR3 DNA: TGTGCCAGCAGCACGATCATAGCCTCAGATACGCAGTATTTT

V gene: TRBV5-6
J gene: TRBJ1-1
clone size: -
D gene: TRBD1
CDR3 protein: CASSLALGTGAREAFF
CDR3 DNA: TGTGCCAGCAGCTTGGCCTTAGGGACAGGGGCAAGAGAAGCTTTCTTT

V gene: TRBV28
J gene: TRBJ2-1
clone size: -
D gene: TRBD2
CDR3 protein: CASSLGGVRYNEQFF
CDR3 DNA: TGTGCCAGCAGTTTGGGGGGGGTTCGCTACAATGAGCAGTTCTTC

V gene: TRBV7-8
J gene: TRBJ2-1
clone size: -
D gene: TRBD2
CDR3 protein: CASSVGTSGKYNEQFF
CDR3 DNA: TGTGCCAGCAGCGTCGGGACTAGCGGGAAATACAATGAGCAGTTCTTC

V gene: TRBV28
J gene: TRBJ1-5
clone size: -
D gene: TRBD1
CDR3 protein: CASRGGTGGVNQPQHF
CDR3 DNA: TGTGCCAGCAGGGGGGGGACAGGGGGCGTCAATCAGCCCCAGCATTTT

V gene: TRBV4-1
J gene: TRBJ1-4
clone size: few
D gene: -
CDR3 protein: CASSQEWGRSEKLFF
CDR3 DNA: TGCGCCAGCAGCCAGGAGTGGGGCAGGAGTGAAAAACTGTTTTTT

V gene: TRBV5-4
J gene: TRBJ1-1
clone size: -
D gene: -
CDR3 protein: CASSLWQPGTLAEAFF
CDR3 DNA: TGTGCCAGCAGCTTGTGGCAGCCAGGGACTTTAGCTGAAGCTTTCTTT

V gene: TRBV4-3
J gene: TRBJ2-1
clone size: -
D gene: -
CDR3 protein: CASSPAGEYNEQFF
CDR3 DNA: TGCGCCAGCAGCCCGGCAGGGGAATACAATGAGCAGTTCTTC

V gene: TRBV11-2
J gene: TRBJ2-5
clone size: -
D gene: TRBD2
CDR3 protein: CASSFTGGAVTQYF
CDR3 DNA: TGTGCCAGCAGCTTCACGGGGGGGGCCGTGACCCAGTACTTC

V gene: TRBV7-2
J gene: TRBJ2-3
clone size: few
D gene: -
CDR3 protein: CASSFIVDSTDTQYF
CDR3 DNA: TGTGCCAGCAGCTTTATTGTAGACTCCACAGATACGCAGTATTTT